The T cell receptor (beta chain) under discussion was sequenced for a study of T cell responses to AZD1222 COVID-19 vaccine. Profiling relied on immunoSEQ multiplex PCR, and the TCRdb table lists in-frame clones only, not all of them. The sample includes roughly 150,000 clones, around 85% of them seen just once. As concerns this clone: Its antigen is still unknown.

Findings and caveats of the study: Females made up more of the donors, who were largely white British, and clonal diversity may have come out too low. At baseline, just five to seven AZD1222 recipients tested seropositive.

This CDR3 has 16 residues. J was trimmed by 1 base and V by 0 bases; bases with no gene match: 3. Germline CDR1 and CDR2: LGHNA and YSLEER. The sequence was obtained from an adult who had recovered from COVID-19. V usage is TRBV4-3 and J usage is TRBJ2-5, with 9 nucleotides matching TRBD2. This sample comprised peripheral blood, obtained after recovery from COVID-19. The CDR3 protein is CASSQEASGVQETQYF. CDR3 sequence (DNA): TGCGCCAGCAGCCAAGAGGCTAGCGGGGTCCAAGAGACCCAGTACTTC.